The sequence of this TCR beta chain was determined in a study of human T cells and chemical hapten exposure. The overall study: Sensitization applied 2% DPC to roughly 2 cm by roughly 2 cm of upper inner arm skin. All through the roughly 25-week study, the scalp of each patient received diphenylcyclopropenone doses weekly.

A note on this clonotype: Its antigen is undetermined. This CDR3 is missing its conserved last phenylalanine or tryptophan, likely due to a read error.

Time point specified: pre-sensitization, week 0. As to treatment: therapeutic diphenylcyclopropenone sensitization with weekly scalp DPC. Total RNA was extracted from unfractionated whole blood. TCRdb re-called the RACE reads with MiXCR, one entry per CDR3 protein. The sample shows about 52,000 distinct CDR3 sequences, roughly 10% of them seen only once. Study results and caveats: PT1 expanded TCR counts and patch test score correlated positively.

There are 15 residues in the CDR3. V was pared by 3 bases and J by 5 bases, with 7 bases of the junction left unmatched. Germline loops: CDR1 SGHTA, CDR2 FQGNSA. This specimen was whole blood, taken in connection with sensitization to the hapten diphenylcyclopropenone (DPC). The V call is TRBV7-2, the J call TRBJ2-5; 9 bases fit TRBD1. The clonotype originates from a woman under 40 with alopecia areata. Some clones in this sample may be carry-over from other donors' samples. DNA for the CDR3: TGTGCCAGCAGCTTTAGACAGGGGGTCACGGAGACCCAGTACTCC. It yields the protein CASSFRQGVTETQYS.